The present T cell receptor beta chain was sequenced within a study of response to subunit inactivated influenza vaccine. V dropped 6 bases and J dropped 2; count of bases not matched to a gene: 6. The CDR3 sequence is 15 residues long. This clonotype was recorded many times. Antigen unknown. The study, taken as a whole, reports: Seasonal influenza vaccination, on each occasion, was suggested by the authors to recruit few new T cells.

TCRdb called the RT-PCR reads again in MiXCR, with one record for every CDR3 protein. The data contain over 400,000 distinct CDR3 sequences, roughly 11% of them singletons. J is TRBJ2-1 and V is TRBV12-3 or TRBV12-4, with TRBD1 matching 8 bases. Specimen: PBMCs from blood, collected 45 days after vaccination. This receptor was identified in a man aged 50 to 59 who received an inactivated influenza vaccine. In nucleotides, the CDR3 is TGTGCCAGCAGGGGTCGGACAGGGACCTACAATGAGCAGTTCTTC. It is translated as CASRGRTGTYNEQFF.